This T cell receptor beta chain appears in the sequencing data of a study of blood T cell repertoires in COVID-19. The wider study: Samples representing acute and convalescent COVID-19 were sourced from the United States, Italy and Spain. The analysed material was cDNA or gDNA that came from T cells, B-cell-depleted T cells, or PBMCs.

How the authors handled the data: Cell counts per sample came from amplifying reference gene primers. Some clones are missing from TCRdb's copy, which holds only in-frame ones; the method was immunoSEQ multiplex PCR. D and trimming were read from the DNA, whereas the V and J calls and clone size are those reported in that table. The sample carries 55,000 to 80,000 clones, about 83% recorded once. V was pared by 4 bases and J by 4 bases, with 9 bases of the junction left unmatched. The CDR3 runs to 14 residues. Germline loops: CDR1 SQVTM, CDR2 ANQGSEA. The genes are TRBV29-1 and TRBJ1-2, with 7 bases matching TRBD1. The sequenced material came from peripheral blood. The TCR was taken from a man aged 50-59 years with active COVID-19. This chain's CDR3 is CSVGGRQGGYGYTF. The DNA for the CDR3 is TGCAGCGTTGGGGGTAGACAGGGTGGCTATGGCTACACCTTC.